This T cell receptor beta chain was retrieved from a study of blood T cell repertoires in COVID-19. Study summary: Collection of acute and convalescent COVID-19 samples took place in the United States, Italy and Spain. PBMCs, B-cell-depleted T cells, or T cells were the source of the cDNA or gDNA that made up the material.

In the original processing: Amplification of reference gene primers provided the estimated nucleated cell counts. Sequencing was performed with immunoSEQ multiplex PCR; in TCRdb, only in-frame clones are kept and a portion is missing. That table furnishes V, J and clone size, whereas the DNA furnished D and trimming. Of 94,000 or so clones in the sample, more than 75% were seen once. Germline V gene sequence: CDR1 LNHDA, CDR2 SQIVND (reference sequence). CDR3 length equals 14 residues. Trimming cost V 4 bases and J 2 bases; bases outside gene matches: 5. The receptor comes from a woman older than 75 with active COVID-19. Material for sequencing was peripheral blood. V and J are TRBV19 and TRBJ2-7; 7 nucleotides line up with TRBD2. The CDR3 DNA sequence: TGTGCCAGTAGTAGCGGGAGTTCCGCCTACGAGCAGTACTTC. It translates to CASSSGSSAYEQYF. Supplemented by reference TRBV19 and TRBJ2-7, the full variable domain reads DGGITQSPKYLFRKEGQNVTLSCEQNLNHDAMYWYRQDPGQGLRLIYYSQIVNDFQKGDIAEGYSVSREKKESFPLTVTSAQKNPTAFYLCASSSGSSAYEQYFGPGTRLTVT.